The source of this TCR beta chain is a study of beta chain features in type 1 diabetes. A note on this clone: The antigen remains unidentified.

Expressed TCRB transcripts were sequenced after all isolated RNA was converted to cDNA. Sequenced naive, central memory and regulatory T cell samples produced an average of approximately 3.5 million reads. TCRdb's copy holds only in-frame clones and misses some; the assay was immunoSEQ multiplex PCR. The table has about 700,000 clones, 13% seen once; the top ten hold about 0.02%. Whole-study findings and limits: A potential influence of HLA type upon TCRB rearrangement remained unresolved herein. For Type 1 diabetes patients, all four CD4+ subsets carried TCRB CDR3s that were moderately but significantly shorter.

With 2 bases removed from V and 3 bases from J, the gap between germline ends came to 8 bases. CDR3 length equals 15 residues. Germline V gene lookup returns CDR1 PRHDT and CDR2 FYEKMQ (reference sequence). Source material: naive CD4+ T cells from blood. The V gene is TRBV13, the J gene TRBJ2-6; D may be TRBD1 or TRBD2 (5 bases each). This receptor was identified in a man younger than 35 with type 1 diabetes. CDR3 in amino acids: CASSLRGDGANVLTF. CDR3 nucleotides: TGTGCCAGCAGCTTAAGGGGAGATGGGGCCAACGTCCTGACTTTC. The whole variable domain, filled in from reference TRBV13 and TRBJ2-6, reads AAGVIQSPRHLIKEKRETATLKCYPIPRHDTVYWYQQGPGQDPQFLISFYEKMQSDKGSIPDRFSAQQFSDYHSELNMSSLELGDSALYFCASSLRGDGANVLTFGAGSRLTVL.